The subject of this entry is one TCR beta chain. Its antigen is undetermined. The sample originates from a study of Graves' ophthalmopathy and Graves' hyperthyroidism. CDR3 length: 15 amino acids. J lost 3 bases, V lost 0 bases, and 1 base had no gene match. The germline CDR1 and CDR2 sequences are MRHNA and SNTAGT. CDR3 regions of TCR beta were amplified from RNA transcripts. The first-round RT-PCR employed HTBI primers together with the Qiagen OneStep RT-PCR kit. A multiplex PCR was then performed as the second round. Each CDR3 protein is one row after TCRdb ran MiXCR on the multiplex PCR reads. The sample carries hundreds of thousands of distinct CDR3 sequences, about 40% recorded once. Study-level findings and limits: Most expanded thyroid clonotypes above 0.001 frequency also appeared in blood.

This chain uses TRBV6-4 with TRBJ1-4, with TRBD1 matching over 7 bases. The receptor's source is an adult man with Graves' ophthalmopathy. The sample was peripheral blood. The CDR3 DNA follows: TGTGCCAGCAGTGACTCGACAGGGCCTAATGAAAAACTGTTTTTT. Its protein is CASSDSTGPNEKLFF.